Below, 13 T cell receptor beta chains from the same sample are listed, as sequenced in a study of blood T cells in healthy people across ages. It was with a sample-barcoded 5' primer and a J-beta primer mix that a second PCR of about 6 to 12 cycles was run. TCRdb recomputed calls from the 5' RACE reads with MiXCR, one row per CDR3 protein. The table shows around 800,000 distinct CDR3 sequences, with roughly 50% occurring only once. Sequenced: blood. The receptors were sampled from a man at least 80 years old in good health.

This chain uses TRBV3-1 with TRBJ2-5; the D call may be TRBD1 or TRBD2 (5 bases each). The CDR3 runs 12 residues. V gave up 1 base and J gave up 11 bases, with 11 bases separating them. Germline V gene sequence: CDR1 LGHDT, CDR2 YNNKEL (reference sequence). In nucleotides, the CDR3 is TGTGCCAGCAGCCAAGGGGGGACGTGGCAGTACTTC. Translation gives CASSQGGTWQYF.

The rearrangement joins TRBV5-1 to TRBJ2-1; 8 nucleotides agree with TRBD2. The CDR3 loop spans 15 amino acids. V trimming: 4 bases; J trimming: 5 bases; junction bases outside the gene matches: 8. The germline V gene encodes CDR1 SGHRS and CDR2 YFSETQ. CDR3 in amino acids: CASSLGGGKNNEQFF. The CDR3 DNA is TGCGCCAGCAGCCTCGGGGGGGGTAAAAACAATGAGCAGTTCTTC.

The chain combines TRBV20-1 with TRBJ1-2; D uncertain. Germline CDR1 DFQATT, CDR2 SNEGSKA (reference sequence). This CDR3 contains 15 residues. V gave up 2 bases and J gave up 8 bases, with 21 bases separating them. Written as DNA, the CDR3 is TGCAGTGCTAGACCAATGGACCGGGGTAGGAACGGCTACACCTTC. Translated: CSARPMDRGRNGYTF.

The rearrangement uses TRBV29-1 and TRBJ2-1; maybe TRBD2 (5 bases). Trimming cost V 2 bases and J 7 bases, with 12 bases left between them. The CDR3 spans 13 residues. Germline lookup yields CDR1 SQVTM and CDR2 ANQGSEA. Here the CDR3 reads CSVEFGERNEQFF. CDR3 DNA: TGCAGCGTTGAATTTGGGGAGAGAAATGAGCAGTTCTTC.

This clonotype has just a few counts. The rearrangement links TRBV9 to TRBJ2-5, with D possibly being TRBD2 (6 bases). V lost 7 bases and J 8 bases, leaving 18 bases between the germline ends. CDR1 is SGDLS and CDR2 is YYNGEE in the germline V gene. The CDR3 runs to 13 residues. Here the CDR3 reads CASAPAGRYTQYF. CDR3 nucleotide sequence: TGTGCCAGCGCCCCCGCGGGAAGATATACCCAGTACTTC. The variable domain in full, completed from reference TRBV9 and TRBJ2-5, reads DSGVTQTPKHLITATGQRVTLRCSPRSGDLSVYWYQQSLDQGLQFLIQYYNGEERAKGNILERFSAQQFPDLHSELNLSSLELGDSALYFCASAPAGRYTQYFGPGTRLLVL.

The chain employs TRBV10-3 and TRBJ2-5; TRBD2 matches at 11 bases. The J call may be in error: the DNA end matches TRBJ2-7 better. CDR1 ENHRY and CDR2 SYGVKD come from the germline V gene. This CDR3 has 14 residues. CDR3 residues: CAISDSGLADEQYF. CDR3 in DNA: TGTGCCATCAGTGATTCGGGACTAGCGGACGAGCAGTACTTC.

V is TRBV2 and J is TRBJ2-3; 9 bases line up with TRBD1. V was clipped by 0 bases and J by 2 bases; unmatched bases: 6. The CDR3 sequence is 17 residues long. Germline values: CDR1 SNHLY, CDR2 FYNNEI. DNA of the CDR3: TGTGCCAGCAGTGAAGCGCTTACAGGGGGCGCCACAGATACGCAGTATTTT. Translated, it gives CASSEALTGGATDTQYF.

This clonotype has only one observation. The V and J genes are TRBV29-1 and TRBJ2-2, with D maybe TRBD1 (6 bases). The CDR3 extends over 14 amino acids. Germline-derived CDR1 and CDR2 are SQVTM and ANQGSEA. V lost 7 bases and J 0 bases, leaving 12 bases between the germline ends. The CDR3 reads CSASRDTNTGELFF. The CDR3 DNA sequence: TGCAGCGCGTCCCGGGACACGAACACCGGGGAGCTGTTTTTT.

This rearrangement joins TRBV2 to TRBJ2-7; no clear D gene. The CDR3 extends over 14 amino acids. The V end lost 6 bases, the J end lost 0 bases, and 12 bases lay between the germline ends. Germline CDR1 SNHLY, CDR2 FYNNEI. This chain's CDR3 is CASRRDLSSYEQYF. The CDR3 DNA reads TGTGCCAGCAGGAGAGACCTGTCCTCCTACGAGCAGTACTTC.

The CDR3: CASRRGGTAGELFF. The CDR3, as DNA: TGTGCCAGCAGAAGAGGGGGTACAGCCGGGGAGCTGTTTTTT. V gene TRBV28 combines with J gene TRBJ2-2; possible D gene TRBD1, 6 bases. The CDR3 totals 14 residues. The V and J ends lost 6 bases and 6 bases respectively, with 14 bases between them. Germline loops: CDR1 MDHEN, CDR2 SYDVKM.

The table lists this clonotype with a count of one. The V call is TRBV6-2 or TRBV6-3, the J call TRBJ1-1, with 7 bases fitting TRBD1. CDR3 size: 13 residues. Germline trimming cut 7 bases from V and 7 bases from J; bases unmatched to any gene: 9. Germline V CDR1 and CDR2: MNHEY, SVGEGT. The CDR3 sequence is CASTDRVGVEAFF. Here the CDR3 DNA reads TGTGCCAGCACCGACAGGGTTGGCGTTGAAGCTTTCTTT.

The CDR3 nucleotides are TGTGCCAGCAGACCCCGGGGACAGGGGGCGCGTCTTAATGAGCAGTTCTTC. Translation: CASRPRGQGARLNEQFF. The chain uses TRBV12-3 or TRBV12-4 and TRBJ2-1; 12 bases match TRBD1. The CDR3 runs to 17 residues. Unmatched junction bases numbered 13, after V lost 6 bases and J lost 7 bases.

The sample holds a few counts of this clonotype. The chain carries TRBV14 and TRBJ2-3, with D possibly called TRBD1 or TRBD2 (6 bases each). Germline-derived CDR1 and CDR2 are SGHDN and FVKESK. V lost 2 bases and J lost 3, with 12 bases in between. This CDR3 is built from 15 residues. This CDR3 is CASSQYGGRTDTQYF. The CDR3 DNA reads as TGTGCCAGCAGCCAATACGGGGGCAGAACAGATACGCAGTATTTT.